What follows is one TCR beta chain and its context. This specimen belongs to a study of blood T cell repertoires in COVID-19. The overall study: Sources were T cells, B-cell-depleted T cells, or PBMCs; the material itself was cDNA or gDNA.

Here immunoSEQ multiplex PCR was the method, and the copy in TCRdb shows in-frame clones only, minus some. The sample lists roughly 400,000 clones; under 90% were seen once. There are 15 residues in the CDR3. Germline CDR1 and CDR2: SGDLS and YYNGEE. Losses at the gene ends were 0 bases for V and 7 bases for J; bases not matched to a gene: 6. This TCR came from a woman aged 30 to 39 who had recovered from COVID-19. The chain recombines TRBV9 with TRBJ1-5, with TRBD1 identical over 8 bases. Input material: PBMCs or T cells enriched from blood (not recorded which). CDR3 amino acids: CASSVAGGKGQPQHF. The DNA for the CDR3 is TGTGCCAGCAGCGTAGCAGGGGGCAAGGGACAGCCCCAGCATTTT.